This entry is about one T cell receptor (beta chain). Its antigen is as yet unknown. TCRdb re-analysed the 5' RACE reads in MiXCR, keeping a single row per CDR3 protein. Of 1.5 million to 2 million distinct CDR3 sequences listed, 32% are singletons. This entry belongs to a study of identical twins. Study conclusions and caveats: Among out-of-frame alpha sequences shared by twins, low generation probability occurred in excess.

The CDR3 consists of 15 residues. Germline values: CDR1 MDHEN, CDR2 SYDVKM. V lost 1 base, J lost 5 bases, and 15 bases lay in between. What was sequenced was cord blood. V is TRBV28 and J is TRBJ2-7; D uncertain. This clonotype was sampled from a newborn girl in good health. The CDR3, as DNA: TGTGCCAGCAGTTTATTTTCCCCCCCCGCCAACGAGCAGTACTTC. This codes for CASSLFSPPANEQYF.